This T cell receptor (beta chain) was identified in a study of cytomegalovirus exposure and HLA in healthy donors. The table came from immunoSEQ multiplex PCR; TCRdb's copy has only in-frame clones and leaves some out. The profile shows about 240,000 clones, about 90% of them singletons. Germline V gives CDR1 LGHNT, CDR2 FRNRAP. The CDR3 is 18 amino acids. With 2 bases clipped from V and 5 bases from J, the junction kept 14 bases outside the gene matches. The receptor comes from a woman between 25 and 40 years old in good health and CMV-seropositive. The sample was PBMCs. V usage is TRBV12-5 and J usage is TRBJ2-2, with 7 bases aligning to TRBD2. In nucleotides, the CDR3 is TGTGCTAGTGGTTTGCCCCTCGGGGCGGGAGAGGGAACCGGGGAGCTGTTTTTT. This sequence encodes CASGLPLGAGEGTGELFF.